The sequence of this T cell receptor beta chain was determined in a study of blood T cell repertoires in COVID-19. Overall study: The study drew acute and convalescent COVID-19 samples from the United States, Italy and Spain. The analysed material was cDNA or gDNA that came from T cells, B-cell-depleted T cells, or PBMCs.

Trimming removed 4 bases from V and 4 bases from J, with 13 bases in between. The CDR3 length is 14 residues. Germline CDR1 and CDR2: SEHNR and FQNEAQ (reference sequence). Original processing notes: Reference gene primer amplification gave estimated nucleated cell counts. TCRdb keeps only in-frame clones here, not all; method: immunoSEQ multiplex PCR. Clonal size and the V and J genes are those of that table, whereas D and trimming came from the DNA. Among about 270,000 clones listed, about nine tenths were seen once. The V call is TRBV7-9, the J call TRBJ1-2; D is uncertain. Sequenced material: peripheral blood. The source of this sequence is a man aged 35-49 years with active or convalescent COVID-19. CDR3 DNA sequence: TGTGCCAGCAGCTCCTCCTCGTCCAGCTATGGCTACACCTTC. This encodes CASSSSSSSYGYTF. Together with reference TRBV7-9 and TRBJ1-2, the CDR3 gives the full variable domain: DTGVSQNPRHKITKRGQNVTFRCDPISEHNRLYWYRQTLGQGPEFLTYFQNEAQLEKSRLLSDRFSAERPKGSFSTLEIQRTEQGDSAMYLCASSSSSSSYGYTFGSGTRLTVV.